A single sample is the source of the 15 T cell receptor beta chains below, sequenced in a study of shared clonotypes between healthy human individuals. Clones were read by immunoSEQ multiplex PCR, and TCRdb kept only the in-frame ones, dropping some. The sample has 2.3 million or so clones, just over 90% seen once. The sequenced material came from naive CD4+ T cells from PBMCs. The subset: CD45RA+ positively selected. Every receptor here comes from a man between 18 and 29 years old in good health. Some clones in this sample may be carry-over from other donors' samples.

As regards this clone: Other DNA sequences in the sample encode the same CDR3. The rearrangement uses TRBV7-2 and TRBJ1-5; tentative D call: TRBD1 (6 bases). V shed 5 bases and J shed 4 bases, with 9 bases lying between them. CDR3 length: 13 amino acids. CDR1 SGHTA and CDR2 FQGNSA come from the germline V gene. The CDR3 coding sequence is TGTGCCAGCAGCCCGGGGACAAATCAGCCCCAGCATTTT. Its protein product is CASSPGTNQPQHF. Looking up the rest from reference TRBV7-2 and TRBJ1-5 gives the full variable domain: GAGVSQSPSNKVTEKGKDVELRCDPISGHTALYWYRQSLGQGLEFLIYFQGNSAPDKSGLPSDRFSAERTGGSVSTLTIQRTQQEDSAVYLCASSPGTNQPQHFGDGTRLSIL.

CDR3 region: CASSTPGTDTQYF. The CDR3 DNA follows: TGTGCCAGCAGTACCCCCGGGACGGATACGCAGTATTTT. The chain recombines TRBV6-5 with TRBJ2-3, with D perhaps assigned TRBD1 or TRBD2 (5 bases each). Trimming pared 5 bases from V and 6 bases from J, leaving 12 bases between. This CDR3 contains 13 residues. Germline V gene sequence: CDR1 MNHEY, CDR2 SVGAGI.

The rearrangement uses TRBV15 and TRBJ2-2; D might be TRBD2 (7 bases). Germline V gene data show CDR1 as LNHNV and CDR2 as YYDKDF (reference sequence). The CDR3 sequence is 18 residues long. Trimming removed 5 bases from V and 4 bases from J, with 23 bases in between. The CDR3 is CATSSWGLAERSTGELFF. The CDR3 region has the DNA TGTGCCACCAGCTCCTGGGGGCTAGCGGAGAGGAGCACCGGGGAGCTGTTTTTT.

The chain links TRBV6-1 to TRBJ2-3; D unresolved. Looked up from germline, CDR1 is MNHNS and CDR2 is SASEGT. V shed 1 base and J shed 1 base, with 6 bases lying between them. This CDR3 comprises 14 residues. The CDR3 DNA sequence: TGTGCCAGCAGTGAAGTCCTTCGCACAGATACGCAGTATTTT. It codes for CASSEVLRTDTQYF.

The V gene is TRBV30, the J gene TRBJ1-2; D perhaps matches TRBD1 (5 bases). Looked up from germline, CDR1 is GTSNPN and CDR2 is SVGIG (reference sequence). V lost 2 bases and J 0 bases, leaving 19 bases between the germline ends. The CDR3 length is 17 residues. CDR3 sequence (DNA): TGTGCCTGGAGTCCTCCCCGGGGGGTACTTGCTAACTATGGCTACACCTTC. Translation: CAWSPPRGVLANYGYTF.

The rearrangement uses TRBV15 and TRBJ1-5, with TRBD1 identical over 7 bases. In germline, CDR1 is LNHNV, CDR2 YYDKDF (reference sequence). The CDR3 consists of 18 residues. J lost 1 base, V lost 8 bases, and 17 bases had no gene match. The CDR3, as DNA: TGTGCCACCCAATTGTGGCGGGGCAGGGGGATGAGCAATCAGCCCCAGCATTTT. Encoded protein: CATQLWRGRGMSNQPQHF. Variable domain in full (rest from reference TRBV15 and TRBJ1-5): DAMVIQNPRYQVTQFGKPVTLSCSQTLNHNVMYWYQQKSSQAPKLLFHYYDKDFNNEADTPDNFQSRRPNTSFCFLDIRSPGLGDTAMYLCATQLWRGRGMSNQPQHFGDGTRLSIL.

V usage is TRBV5-1 and J usage is TRBJ2-7; tentative D call: TRBD2 (6 bases). Germline lookup yields CDR1 SGHRS and CDR2 YFSETQ. Trimming shortened V by 3 bases and J by 5 bases, and 24 bases separated the two germline ends. The CDR3 consists of 17 residues. The CDR3 loop reads CASSWAGLARAWDEQYF. The CDR3 coding sequence is TGCGCCAGCAGCTGGGCTGGCCTAGCGAGAGCTTGGGACGAGCAGTACTTC.

There are a few counts of this clone. J is TRBJ2-3 and V is TRBV18; unclear D gene. The CDR3 spans 15 residues. From germline, CDR1 is KGHSH and CDR2 LQKENI. V lost 3 bases, J lost 1 base, and 11 bases lay in between. The CDR3 DNA reads TGTGCCAGCTCACCGTCGGCGGCAGGCACAGATACGCAGTATTTT. It encodes CASSPSAAGTDTQYF.

The chain uses TRBV21-1 and TRBJ1-4. TRBV21-1 is noted as a pseudogene. The length of the CDR3 is 17 residues. As DNA, the CDR3 is TGTGCCAGCAGGAAAGGGACCCTCATAGCAACTAATGAAAAACTGTTTTTT. It encodes CASRKGTLIATNEKLFF.

The J gene is TRBJ2-7, the V gene TRBV6-5; the D gene is possibly TRBD2 (7 bases). Germline loops: CDR1 MNHEY, CDR2 SVGAGI. Trimming took off 2 bases at V and 4 bases at J, with 18 bases between the two ends. This CDR3 spans 16 amino acids. CDR3 sequence: CASSYEGRGGGYEQYF. CDR3 nucleotides: TGTGCCAGCAGTTACGAGGGTCGGGGAGGGGGGTACGAGCAGTACTTC.

V and J are TRBV6-1 and TRBJ1-4; unclear D gene. From germline, CDR1 is MNHNS and CDR2 SASEGT. The CDR3 sequence is 14 residues long. The V end lost 5 bases, the J end lost 2 bases, and 9 bases lay between the germline ends. The CDR3 DNA is TGTGCCAGCAGTTCGGGAAATACTAATGAAAAACTGTTTTTT. The encoded protein is CASSSGNTNEKLFF.

This clone was counted only a few times. The genes are TRBV27 and TRBJ1-5, with D possibly being TRBD1 (6 bases). Trimming stripped 5 bases from V and 5 bases from J, with 13 bases between. The CDR3 consists of 14 residues. Germline CDR1 is MNHEY and CDR2 is SMNVEV (reference sequence). CDR3 sequence: CASSADRDYQPQHF. The DNA for the CDR3 is TGTGCCAGCAGTGCGGACAGAGACTATCAGCCCCAGCATTTT.

The chain is built from TRBV12-5 and TRBJ2-2, with D maybe TRBD2 (6 bases). This CDR3 spans 13 amino acids. The ends were cut back, 4 bases at V and 6 bases at J, with 9 bases in the middle. Germline lookup yields CDR1 LGHNT and CDR2 FRNRAP. CDR3 amino acids: CASGWDFAGELFF. CDR3 DNA sequence: TGTGCTAGTGGTTGGGACTTCGCCGGGGAGCTGTTTTTT.

As concerns this clone: This sample includes further DNA sequences coding for the same CDR3. The V call is TRBV5-1, the J call TRBJ1-1; D gene unclear. The CDR3 is 14 residues long. V was clipped by 0 bases and J by 4 bases, with 10 bases between them. The germline CDR1 and CDR2 sequences are SGHRS and YFSETQ. CDR3 region: CASSLGGVGTEAFF. The CDR3 DNA follows: TGCGCCAGCAGCTTGGGAGGAGTGGGCACTGAAGCTTTCTTT.

V usage is TRBV10-1 and J usage is TRBJ2-7, with TRBD1 identical over 9 bases. Germline V gene lookup returns CDR1 WNHNN and CDR2 SYGVQD (reference sequence). The trim removed 5 bases at V and 2 bases at J, leaving 4 bases unmatched. This CDR3 comprises 14 residues. The CDR3 DNA follows: TGCGCCAGCAGTCTGGACAGGGGAACCTACGAGCAGTACTTC. It is translated as CASSLDRGTYEQYF.